This T cell receptor beta chain stems from a study of technical replicates of blood from a few donors. Here immunoSEQ multiplex PCR was the method, and the copy in TCRdb shows in-frame clones only, minus some. In the table there are 98,000 or so clones, roughly 96% of which are singletons. Trimming removed 3 bases at V and 4 bases at J, with 19 bases between. CDR1 and CDR2 (germline): SGDLS, YYNGEE. The CDR3 extends over 16 amino acids. V usage is TRBV9 and J usage is TRBJ1-2; TRBD1 might be the D (5 bases). Source material: T cells isolated from PBMCs. The TCR sequence derives from a human donor in good health. The CDR3 region has the DNA TGTGCCAGCAGCGCGGAACCGGGGGGTAAATTCTATGGCTACACCTTC. Protein sequence: CASSAEPGGKFYGYTF.